This passage covers 21 T cell receptor beta chains from one sample sequenced in a study of blood T cells in healthy people across ages. A second roughly 6 to 12 cycle PCR used barcoded and J-beta primers. TCRdb recomputed calls from the 5' RACE reads with MiXCR, one row per CDR3 protein. The sample records about 1.4 million distinct CDR3 sequences, around 59% being singletons. Sequences were obtained from blood. Receptors originate from a man between 18 and 29 years old in good health.

The V and J genes are TRBV10-3 and TRBJ2-3; 8 nucleotides align to TRBD2. CDR3 length equals 13 residues. CDR1 and CDR2 from the germline V gene are ENHRY and SYGVKD. J gave up 6 bases and V 3 bases, and 2 bases lay outside the gene matches. The CDR3 DNA follows: TGTGCCATCAGTGACGGGGGGGCCGATACGCAGTATTTT. Its protein is CAISDGGADTQYF.

V and J are TRBV7-9 and TRBJ2-5, with D perhaps matching TRBD1 or TRBD2 (5 bases each). The J call may be incorrect, as the DNA end agrees better with TRBJ2-7. The CDR3 consists of 12 residues. From germline, CDR1 is SEHNR and CDR2 FQNEAQ (reference sequence). The CDR3 region is CASKRGPGEQYF. The CDR3 coding sequence is TGTGCCAGCAAGAGGGGCCCTGGCGAGCAGTACTTC.

The V gene is TRBV12-3 or TRBV12-4, the J gene TRBJ1-4; 7 bases fit TRBD1. The CDR3 has 14 residues. J lost 8 bases, V lost 3 bases, and 6 bases had no gene match. The DNA of the CDR3 is TGTGCCAGCAGTTTTGGGGCAGGGGGGGAAAAACTGTTTTTT. Translated: CASSFGAGGEKLFF.

J is TRBJ2-1 and V is TRBV29-1, with 10 bases identical to TRBD2. This CDR3 is built from 14 residues. With V trimmed by 3 bases and J by 5 bases, 4 bases remained unmatched. Germline CDR1 and CDR2: SQVTM and ANQGSEA. DNA for the CDR3: TGCAGCGTTGAGGGACTAGCGTCAGACAATGAGCAGTTCTTC. Protein sequence: CSVEGLASDNEQFF.

The rearrangement links TRBV12-5 to TRBJ1-1; D not certain. The CDR3 runs to 16 residues. V was shortened by 5 bases and J by 2 bases, with 18 bases between the two germline ends. The germline V gene encodes CDR1 LGHNT and CDR2 FRNRAP. This chain's CDR3 is CASGPRLGGLNTEAFF. In DNA form, the CDR3 reads TGTGCTAGTGGTCCTCGCCTCGGAGGGCTAAACACTGAAGCTTTCTTT.

The genes are TRBV20-1 and TRBJ2-5; 9 bases are shared with TRBD1. The last part of the DNA fits TRBJ2-7 better; the J call may be wrong. CDR1 and CDR2 (germline): DFQATT, SNEGSKA (reference sequence). CDR3 length: 17 residues. The CDR3 here is CSARAQGASLTVFEQYF. The CDR3 region has the DNA TGCAGTGCTAGAGCACAGGGGGCGAGTCTAACAGTGTTCGAGCAGTACTTC.

The chain has TRBV27 and TRBJ1-2; D gene unclear. CDR1 is MNHEY, CDR2 SMNVEV, per germline (reference sequence). CDR3 length equals 13 residues. Trimming removed 5 bases at V and 10 bases at J, with 17 bases between. The CDR3 here is CASSLGGEKYYTF. CDR3 bases: TGTGCCAGCAGTCTCGGCGGGGAGAAGTACTACACCTTC.

This rearrangement joins TRBV7-9 to TRBJ2-5, with 9 bases fitting TRBD2. The CDR3 loop spans 16 amino acids. V was clipped by 5 bases and J by 0 bases; unmatched bases: 7. Per germline, CDR1 SEHNR and CDR2 FQNEAQ (reference sequence). For the CDR3, the DNA is TGTGCCAGCAGCCCAGGGACTAGCAGACACCAAGAGACCCAGTACTTC. Protein sequence: CASSPGTSRHQETQYF.

The rearrangement joins TRBV4-1 to TRBJ2-5, with 10 nucleotides matching TRBD1. The J call is in doubt because the DNA end fits TRBJ2-7 better. The CDR3 is 17 residues long. In germline, CDR1 is MGHRA, CDR2 YSYEKL. The CDR3 DNA is TGCGCCAGCAGCCCCCTCACGAGGGACAGGGGTAACTACGAGCAGTACTTC. It is translated as CASSPLTRDRGNYEQYF.

This clonotype was recorded once. This chain connects TRBV20-1 to TRBJ2-1; 11 bases agree with TRBD2. This CDR3 comprises 15 residues. Germline CDR1 is DFQATT and CDR2 is SNEGSKA (reference sequence). V trimming: 1 base; J trimming: 7 bases; junction bases outside the gene matches: 6. The CDR3 region has the DNA TGCAGTGCTAGAGTAGCGGGAGGGGGTTGGAATGAGCAGTTCTTC. It encodes CSARVAGGGWNEQFF.

The chain carries TRBV29-1 and TRBJ1-1; D may be TRBD1 (5 bases). Trimming removed 7 bases from V and 5 bases from J, with 17 bases in between. Germline CDR1 reads SQVTM; CDR2 reads ANQGSEA. This CDR3 comprises 13 residues. The CDR3: CSGKAGETTEAFF. CDR3 coding DNA: TGCAGCGGAAAAGCGGGGGAGACGACTGAAGCTTTCTTT. Combining the CDR3 with reference TRBV29-1 and TRBJ1-1 gives the whole variable domain SAVISQKPSRDICQRGTSLTIQCQVDSQVTMMFWYRQQPGQSLTLIATANQGSEATYESGFVIDKFPISRPNLTFSTLTVSNMSPEDSSIYLCSGKAGETTEAFFGQGTRLTVV.

This clonotype was picked up a small number of times. V gene TRBV7-2 combines with J gene TRBJ2-7; D not certain. Deletions cut 1 base from V and 3 bases from J, with 10 bases between. The CDR3 has 14 amino acids. CDR1 and CDR2 from the germline V gene are SGHTA and FQGNSA. This CDR3 is CASSLGRAGYEQYF. As DNA, the CDR3 is TGTGCCAGCAGCTTAGGCCGGGCCGGCTACGAGCAGTACTTC.

V and J are TRBV20-1 and TRBJ1-2, with 8 positions matching TRBD1. This CDR3 spans 16 amino acids. The germline V gene encodes CDR1 DFQATT and CDR2 SNEGSKA (reference sequence). Trimming at V came to 3 bases and at J to 1 base, leaving 10 bases not matched to a gene. The CDR3 DNA is TGCAGTGCTAGTGAAGGACAGGGAATATTTAACTATGGCTACACCTTC. Amino acids: CSASEGQGIFNYGYTF.

The rearrangement links TRBV7-9 to TRBJ1-2; possibly TRBD1 for D (5 bases). The V gene's germline CDR1 is SEHNR and CDR2 FQNEAQ (reference sequence). This CDR3 contains 16 residues. V gave up 4 bases and J gave up 5 bases, with 20 bases separating them. DNA for the CDR3: TGTGCCAGCAGCTCGGGACCGGGCGATAATAAGTATGGCTACACCTTC. It yields the protein CASSSGPGDNKYGYTF.

This sequence joins TRBV27 and TRBJ2-7; D ambiguous. Germline values: CDR1 MNHEY, CDR2 SMNVEV (reference sequence). V lost 2 bases to trimming and J lost 3 bases, with 8 bases between them. The CDR3 is made up of 13 amino acids. This CDR3 is CASSLNQYYEQYF. The CDR3 DNA follows: TGTGCCAGCAGTTTAAACCAATACTACGAGCAGTACTTC.

The CDR3 reads CASSLAWEGTEAFF. In nucleotides, the CDR3 is TGTGCCAGCAGCTTAGCGTGGGAGGGCACTGAAGCTTTCTTT. V gene TRBV7-2 combines with J gene TRBJ1-1; D unresolved. Germline V CDR1 and CDR2: SGHTA, FQGNSA. The CDR3 runs to 14 residues. Deletions cut 0 bases from V and 4 bases from J, with 9 bases between.

The chain couples TRBV20-1 to TRBJ1-2, with 9 bases that match TRBD1. The germline V gene encodes CDR1 DFQATT and CDR2 SNEGSKA (reference sequence). CDR3 length equals 14 residues. J gave up 6 bases and V 2 bases, and 7 bases lay outside the gene matches. CDR3 nucleotides: TGCAGTGCTAGAAATGGGGACAGGGTGGATGGCTACACCTTC. Its protein product is CSARNGDRVDGYTF.

The chain joins TRBV5-1 to TRBJ2-3; D gene unclear. This CDR3 contains 14 residues. V was trimmed by 4 bases and J by 3 bases, leaving 12 bases between them. Germline V lookup: CDR1 SGHRS, CDR2 YFSETQ. The CDR3: CASSPTVWTDTQYF. The CDR3 nucleotides read TGCGCCAGCAGCCCTACTGTTTGGACAGATACGCAGTATTTT. The variable domain in full, completed from reference TRBV5-1 and TRBJ2-3, reads KAGVTQTPRYLIKTRGQQVTLSCSPISGHRSVSWYQQTPGQGLQFLFEYFSETQRNKGNFPGRFSGRQFSNSRSEMNVSTLELGDSALYLCASSPTVWTDTQYFGPGTRLTVL.

This clonotype was seen a few times. V is TRBV27 and J is TRBJ2-7; D is perhaps TRBD2 (5 bases). The CDR3 is 13 amino acids. Trimming pared 7 bases from V and 0 bases from J, leaving 10 bases between. Per germline, CDR1 MNHEY and CDR2 SMNVEV (reference sequence). In DNA form, the CDR3 reads TGTGCCAGCACCCGGGGATTCTCCTACGAGCAGTACTTC. This gives the protein CASTRGFSYEQYF.

The chain combines TRBV5-5 with TRBJ2-3; possibly TRBD2 for D (6 bases). V was pared by 9 bases and J by 5 bases, with 19 bases between. Germline V gene lookup returns CDR1 SGHKS and CDR2 YYEKEE (reference sequence). This CDR3 has 14 amino acids. CDR3 sequence reads: CATAEGLGGDTQYF. The CDR3 nucleotides read TGTGCCACCGCGGAGGGGCTCGGTGGAGATACGCAGTATTTT.

The chain couples TRBV4-2 to TRBJ2-4, with D perhaps matching TRBD1 or TRBD2 (5 bases each). The germline CDR1 and CDR2 sequences are LGHNA and YNFKEQ. CDR3 length: 15 residues. V dropped 3 bases and J dropped 7 bases, with 16 bases sitting between them. CDR3 DNA sequence: TGTGCCAGCAGCCAGGACGGGAAAGGGGAGAACATTCAGTACTTC. It codes for CASSQDGKGENIQYF.